Listed below are T cell receptor beta chains from one sample, sequenced in a study of shared clonotypes between healthy human individuals. Using immunoSEQ multiplex PCR, the repertoire was profiled, and TCRdb retains in-frame clones only, with some absent. The sample records around 990,000 clones, 70% to 85% being singletons. The sample was memory CD4+ T cells from PBMCs. The receptors originated from a man aged 18 to 35 in good health. Some clones in this sample may be carry-over from other donors' samples. Both conserved end residues are part of each CDR3. A D gene is named only where the DNA matches it firmly. Expanded clones are given a class, and other clones once, few, many or no size at all.

j_gene: TRBJ1-5
v_gene: TRBV4-3
d_gene: TRBD1
abundance: .
CDR3aa: CASSQDPDRTGYNQPQHF
CDR3nt: TGCGCCAGCAGCCAAGATCCGGACCGGACAGGCTACAATCAGCCCCAGCATTTT

j_gene: TRBJ2-7
v_gene: TRBV27
d_gene: TRBD1
abundance: .
CDR3aa: CASSHGTGRGRSYEQYF
CDR3nt: TGTGCCAGCAGCCACGGGACAGGGAGAGGTAGATCCTACGAGCAGTACTTC

j_gene: TRBJ2-2
v_gene: TRBV14
d_gene: .
abundance: .
CDR3aa: CASSGIENTGELFF
CDR3nt: TGTGCCAGCAGTGGGATCGAGAACACCGGGGAGCTGTTTTTT

j_gene: TRBJ2-7
v_gene: TRBV28
d_gene: .
abundance: .
CDR3aa: CASSFLAGYEQYF
CDR3nt: TGTGCCAGCAGTTTTCTGGCGGGCTACGAGCAGTACTTC

j_gene: TRBJ2-1
v_gene: TRBV7-2
d_gene: TRBD1
abundance: .
CDR3aa: CASSFRDSYNEQFF
CDR3nt: TGTGCCAGCAGCTTCCGGGACAGCTACAATGAGCAGTTCTTC

j_gene: TRBJ2-5
v_gene: TRBV28
d_gene: TRBD2
abundance: .
CDR3aa: CASSATGTSGIVQETQYF
CDR3nt: TGTGCCAGCAGCGCTACCGGGACTAGCGGTATCGTCCAAGAGACCCAGTACTTC

j_gene: TRBJ2-1
v_gene: TRBV6-5
d_gene: .
abundance: .
CDR3aa: CASSLGLPRDNEQFF
CDR3nt: TGTGCCAGCAGCCTTGGACTCCCCCGGGACAATGAGCAGTTCTTC

j_gene: TRBJ1-5
v_gene: TRBV5-1
d_gene: TRBD1
abundance: .
CDR3aa: CASSLTGGNQPQHF
CDR3nt: TGCGCCAGCAGCTTGACAGGGGGCAATCAGCCCCAGCATTTT

j_gene: TRBJ2-2
v_gene: TRBV5-1
d_gene: .
abundance: few
CDR3aa: CASSPNGGRATGELFF
CDR3nt: TGCGCCAGCAGCCCGAATGGGGGGCGCGCCACCGGGGAGCTGTTTTTT

j_gene: TRBJ1-1
v_gene: TRBV13
d_gene: .
abundance: .
CDR3aa: CASSLKGTVKAFF
CDR3nt: TGTGCCAGCAGCTTAAAGGGTACTGTAAAAGCTTTCTTT

j_gene: TRBJ1-1
v_gene: TRBV5-1
d_gene: .
abundance: .
CDR3aa: CASSPGRTEAFF
CDR3nt: TGCGCCAGCAGCCCGGGGAGGACTGAAGCTTTCTTT

j_gene: TRBJ2-7
v_gene: TRBV28
d_gene: .
abundance: .
CDR3aa: CASSPGPTYEQYF
CDR3nt: TGTGCCAGCAGTCCCGGCCCGACCTACGAGCAGTACTTC

j_gene: TRBJ1-2
v_gene: TRBV29-1
d_gene: .
abundance: .
CDR3aa: CSAPGQDYGYTF
CDR3nt: TGCAGCGCCCCGGGACAAGACTATGGCTACACCTTC

j_gene: TRBJ1-2
v_gene: TRBV19
d_gene: .
abundance: once
CDR3aa: CASSLRGADGYTF
CDR3nt: TGTGCCAGTAGCCTCCGTGGGGCTGATGGCTACACCTTC

j_gene: TRBJ2-6
v_gene: TRBV4-1
d_gene: .
abundance: .
CDR3aa: CASSQVVQTGANVLTF
CDR3nt: TGCGCCAGCAGCCAAGTCGTGCAGACTGGGGCCAACGTCCTGACTTTC

j_gene: TRBJ1-1
v_gene: TRBV30
d_gene: .
abundance: few
CDR3aa: CAWTGGRDSEAFF
CDR3nt: TGTGCCTGGACCGGCGGGCGGGATTCTGAAGCTTTCTTT

j_gene: TRBJ2-2
v_gene: TRBV30
d_gene: .
abundance: .
CDR3aa: CAWSVMGANTGELFF
CDR3nt: TGTGCCTGGAGTGTAATGGGGGCGAACACCGGGGAGCTGTTTTTT

j_gene: TRBJ2-2
v_gene: TRBV27
d_gene: .
abundance: .
CDR3aa: CASSLMSQNTGELFF
CDR3nt: TGTGCCAGCAGTTTAATGTCCCAGAACACCGGGGAGCTGTTTTTT

j_gene: TRBJ1-3
v_gene: TRBV25-1
d_gene: .
abundance: few
CDR3aa: CASSDSGNTIYF
CDR3nt: TGTGCCAGCAGTGATAGTGGAAACACCATATATTTT

j_gene: TRBJ2-5
v_gene: TRBV28
d_gene: .
abundance: once
CDR3aa: CASSLFSPNPTQYF
CDR3nt: TGTGCCAGCAGTTTGTTCAGCCCCAACCCGACCCAGTACTTC

j_gene: TRBJ2-2
v_gene: TRBV6-4
d_gene: .
abundance: .
CDR3aa: CASRPSVLLVELFF
CDR3nt: TGTGCCAGCAGACCATCGGTCTTACTCGTGGAGCTGTTTTTT

j_gene: TRBJ1-1
v_gene: TRBV5-1
d_gene: .
abundance: once
CDR3aa: CASSLTLGYFQDTEAFF
CDR3nt: TGCGCCAGCAGCTTGACGCTTGGGTACTTCCAGGACACTGAAGCTTTCTTT

j_gene: TRBJ1-2
v_gene: TRBV5-1
d_gene: TRBD1
abundance: .
CDR3aa: CASSLGLTGGDGYTF
CDR3nt: TGCGCCAGCAGCTTGGGGCTGACAGGGGGCGATGGCTACACCTTC

j_gene: TRBJ2-7
v_gene: TRBV7-9
d_gene: TRBD1
abundance: .
CDR3aa: CASSSIPGQGAHEQYF
CDR3nt: TGTGCCAGCAGCTCCATACCGGGACAGGGGGCGCACGAGCAGTACTTC

j_gene: TRBJ1-4
v_gene: TRBV11-2
d_gene: .
abundance: many
CDR3aa: CASSPAWGPGSEKLFF
CDR3nt: TGTGCCAGCAGCCCCGCTTGGGGCCCGGGGAGTGAAAAACTGTTTTTT

j_gene: TRBJ1-2
v_gene: TRBV14
d_gene: TRBD1
abundance: .
CDR3aa: CASSQNYAEDRDGYTF
CDR3nt: TGTGCCAGCAGCCAAAACTACGCAGAGGACAGGGACGGCTACACCTTC

j_gene: TRBJ1-2
v_gene: TRBV4-3
d_gene: .
abundance: .
CDR3aa: CASSPRLMDSRNGYTF
CDR3nt: TGCGCCAGCAGCCCAAGGCTGATGGACAGCCGTAATGGCTACACCTTC

j_gene: TRBJ2-3
v_gene: TRBV2
d_gene: TRBD1
abundance: .
CDR3aa: CASTTDRGPDTQYF
CDR3nt: TGTGCCAGCACTACGGACAGGGGCCCAGATACGCAGTATTTT

j_gene: TRBJ2-2
v_gene: TRBV7-9
d_gene: .
abundance: once
CDR3aa: CASSRLAGELFF
CDR3nt: TGTGCCAGCAGCCGTTTGGCCGGGGAGCTGTTTTTT

j_gene: TRBJ1-4
v_gene: TRBV9
d_gene: .
abundance: once
CDR3aa: CASSRLGTELFF
CDR3nt: TGTGCCAGCAGCCGGCTGGGGACCGAACTGTTTTTT

j_gene: TRBJ1-5
v_gene: TRBV6-1
d_gene: TRBD1
abundance: .
CDR3aa: CASSVVQGANQPQHF
CDR3nt: TGTGCCAGCAGTGTAGTTCAGGGGGCAAATCAGCCCCAGCATTTT

j_gene: TRBJ2-7
v_gene: TRBV29-1
d_gene: .
abundance: .
CDR3aa: CSVSSRLSYEQYF
CDR3nt: TGCAGCGTATCTAGCCGACTCTCCTACGAGCAGTACTTC

j_gene: TRBJ1-1
v_gene: TRBV6-1
d_gene: .
abundance: .
CDR3aa: CASSDGGSMNTEAFF
CDR3nt: TGTGCCAGCAGTGACGGGGGAAGTATGAACACTGAAGCTTTCTTT

j_gene: TRBJ2-1
v_gene: TRBV4-1
d_gene: TRBD2
abundance: .
CDR3aa: CASSQGGAGGRGDEQFF
CDR3nt: TGCGCCAGCAGCCAAGGCGGCGCGGGAGGGCGTGGGGATGAGCAGTTCTTC

j_gene: TRBJ2-3
v_gene: TRBV11-3
d_gene: .
abundance: .
CDR3aa: CASSGGTDTQYF
CDR3nt: TGTGCCAGCAGCGGGGGCACAGATACGCAGTATTTT

j_gene: TRBJ1-3
v_gene: TRBV9
d_gene: .
abundance: .
CDR3aa: CASSLGGDGNTIYF
CDR3nt: TGTGCCAGCAGCCTAGGAGGGGATGGAAACACCATATATTTT

j_gene: TRBJ2-1
v_gene: TRBV7-3
d_gene: TRBD1
abundance: .
CDR3aa: CASSLPGQNYNEQFF
CDR3nt: TGTGCCAGCAGCTTACCGGGACAGAACTACAATGAGCAGTTCTTC

j_gene: TRBJ2-7
v_gene: TRBV19
d_gene: .
abundance: .
CDR3aa: CASSIIKGNEQYF
CDR3nt: TGTGCCAGTAGTATAATCAAGGGCAACGAGCAGTACTTC

j_gene: TRBJ2-1
v_gene: TRBV15
d_gene: .
abundance: .
CDR3aa: CATSRDLAVTYNEQFF
CDR3nt: TGTGCCACCAGCAGAGATCTGGCGGTAACCTACAATGAGCAGTTCTTC

j_gene: TRBJ2-1
v_gene: TRBV2
d_gene: .
abundance: .
CDR3aa: CASSLEGNEQFF
CDR3nt: TGTGCCAGCAGTCTTGAAGGGAATGAGCAGTTCTTC

j_gene: TRBJ2-1
v_gene: TRBV5-1
d_gene: .
abundance: .
CDR3aa: CASSFDRGHEQFF
CDR3nt: TGCGCCAGCAGCTTCGATCGGGGTCATGAGCAGTTCTTC

j_gene: TRBJ2-2
v_gene: TRBV6-6
d_gene: .
abundance: .
CDR3aa: CASSPPGVTGELFF
CDR3nt: TGTGCCAGCAGTCCTCCCGGGGTCACCGGGGAGCTGTTTTTT

j_gene: TRBJ2-5
v_gene: TRBV2
d_gene: TRBD2
abundance: .
CDR3aa: CASSHRQTSGQETQYF
CDR3nt: TGTGCCAGCAGTCACCGGCAGACTAGCGGCCAAGAGACCCAGTACTTC

j_gene: TRBJ1-2
v_gene: TRBV4-2
d_gene: TRBD1
abundance: .
CDR3aa: CASSQVSGGYSNYGYTF
CDR3nt: TGTGCCAGCAGCCAAGTTTCAGGGGGATATTCTAACTATGGCTACACCTTC

j_gene: TRBJ1-2
v_gene: TRBV2
d_gene: TRBD1
abundance: .
CDR3aa: CASSPTGGGGYTF
CDR3nt: TGTGCCAGCAGCCCAACAGGGGGCGGTGGCTACACCTTC

j_gene: TRBJ2-1
v_gene: TRBV7-9
d_gene: TRBD1
abundance: .
CDR3aa: CASSLGDRYNEQFF
CDR3nt: TGTGCCAGCAGCTTAGGGGACAGGTACAATGAGCAGTTCTTC

j_gene: TRBJ2-7
v_gene: TRBV6-4
d_gene: .
abundance: .
CDR3aa: CASSDQQGEQYF
CDR3nt: TGTGCCAGCAGCGATCAACAGGGAGAGCAGTACTTC

j_gene: TRBJ2-2
v_gene: TRBV5-6
d_gene: .
abundance: once
CDR3aa: CASSRTPGELFF
CDR3nt: TGTGCCAGCAGCAGGACCCCCGGGGAGCTGTTTTTT

j_gene: TRBJ2-1
v_gene: TRBV7-2
d_gene: TRBD2
abundance: .
CDR3aa: CASSFTGTKFNEQFF
CDR3nt: TGTGCCAGCAGCTTTACCGGGACTAAATTCAATGAGCAGTTCTTC

j_gene: TRBJ2-7
v_gene: TRBV6-6
d_gene: .
abundance: .
CDR3aa: CASQRPPSYEQYF
CDR3nt: TGTGCCAGCCAACGGCCACCCTCCTACGAGCAGTACTTC

j_gene: TRBJ2-7
v_gene: TRBV5-1
d_gene: TRBD1
abundance: .
CDR3aa: CASSLVLQGAREQYF
CDR3nt: TGCGCCAGCAGCTTGGTATTACAGGGGGCGCGAGAGCAGTACTTC

j_gene: TRBJ1-5
v_gene: TRBV7-3
d_gene: TRBD1
abundance: .
CDR3aa: CASSLGGQSSERPQHF
CDR3nt: TGTGCCAGCAGCTTAGGGGGACAGAGCTCAGAGAGGCCCCAGCATTTT

j_gene: TRBJ1-2
v_gene: TRBV28
d_gene: TRBD1
abundance: .
CDR3aa: CASSPDRVHTF
CDR3nt: TGTGCCAGCAGTCCAGACAGGGTCCACACCTTC

j_gene: TRBJ2-7
v_gene: TRBV7-2
d_gene: TRBD1
abundance: .
CDR3aa: CASSLGTGAYEQYF
CDR3nt: TGTGCCAGCAGCTTAGGGACAGGCGCCTACGAGCAGTACTTC